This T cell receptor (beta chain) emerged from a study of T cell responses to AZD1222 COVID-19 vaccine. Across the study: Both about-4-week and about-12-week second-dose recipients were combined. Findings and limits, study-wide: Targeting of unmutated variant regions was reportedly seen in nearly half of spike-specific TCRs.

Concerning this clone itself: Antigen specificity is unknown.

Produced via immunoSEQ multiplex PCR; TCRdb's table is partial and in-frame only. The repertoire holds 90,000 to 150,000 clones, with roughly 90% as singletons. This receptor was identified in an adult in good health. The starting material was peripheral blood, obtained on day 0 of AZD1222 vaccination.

CDR3 in DNA: TGTGCCAGTAGTTTTACTAGCGGGAGTTACGAGCAGTACTTC. Translating gives CASSFTSGSYEQYF. The chain is built from TRBV19 and TRBJ2-7; TRBD2 matches 11 bases. The CDR3 covers 14 residues. J was trimmed by 4 bases and V by 5 bases; bases with no gene match: 4. The germline gives CDR1 LNHDA, CDR2 SQIVND (reference sequence).